This T cell receptor beta chain was recorded in a study of blood T cell repertoires in COVID-19. Background on the study: The origin of the acute and convalescent COVID-19 samples was the United States, Italy and Spain. PBMCs, B-cell-depleted T cells, or T cells were the source of the cDNA or gDNA that made up the material.

Some clones are missing from TCRdb's copy, which holds only in-frame ones; the method was immunoSEQ multiplex PCR. The repertoire has over 200,000 clones, 81% of them found once; the top ten carry more than 8.5%. The V and J ends lost 4 bases and 1 base, in that order; junction bases with no gene match: 2. The CDR3 sequence is 16 residues long. Germline V gene data show CDR1 as SGHRS and CDR2 as YFSETQ. Sequencing was carried out using PBMCs or T cells enriched from blood (not recorded which). The receptor's source is a woman between 50 and 59 years old with acute COVID-19. The rearrangement links TRBV5-1 to TRBJ2-3; 14 bases are shared with TRBD2. CDR3 DNA sequence: TGCGCCAGCAGCGAGGGACTAGCGGGGGGCACAGATACGCAGTATTTT. Translation gives CASSEGLAGGTDTQYF.